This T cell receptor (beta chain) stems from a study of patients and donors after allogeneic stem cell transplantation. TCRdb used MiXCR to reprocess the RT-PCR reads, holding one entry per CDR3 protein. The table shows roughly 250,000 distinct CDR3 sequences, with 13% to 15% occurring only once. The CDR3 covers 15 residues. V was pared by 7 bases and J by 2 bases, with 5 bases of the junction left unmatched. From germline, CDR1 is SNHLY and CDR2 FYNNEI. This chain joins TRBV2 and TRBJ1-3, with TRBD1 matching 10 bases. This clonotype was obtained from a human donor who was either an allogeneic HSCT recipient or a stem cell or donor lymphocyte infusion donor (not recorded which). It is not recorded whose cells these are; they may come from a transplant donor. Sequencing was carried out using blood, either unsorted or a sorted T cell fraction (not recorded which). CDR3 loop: CASTAGTGAGNTIYF. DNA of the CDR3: TGTGCCAGCACTGCCGGGACAGGGGCTGGAAACACCATATATTTT. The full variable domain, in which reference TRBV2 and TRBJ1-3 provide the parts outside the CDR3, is EPEVTQTPSHQVTQMGQEVILRCVPISNHLYFYWYRQILGQKVEFLVSFYNNEISEKSEIFDDQFSVERPDGSNFTLKIRSTKLEDSAMYFCASTAGTGAGNTIYFGEGSWLTVV.